This entry lists 20 T cell receptor beta chains sequenced from one sample in a study of patients and donors after allogeneic stem cell transplantation. One entry per CDR3 protein results from TCRdb running MiXCR on the RT-PCR reads. The table records fewer than 180,000 distinct CDR3 sequences, approximately 35% of them present only once. Sequencing input: blood, either unsorted or a sorted T cell fraction (not recorded which). These receptors all stem from a human donor who was either an allogeneic HSCT recipient or a stem cell or donor lymphocyte infusion donor (not recorded which). It is not recorded whose cells these are; they may come from a transplant donor.

V is TRBV20-1 and J is TRBJ1-2; D is undetermined. V lost 4 bases and J lost 4, with 4 bases in between. In germline, CDR1 is DFQATT, CDR2 SNEGSKA (reference sequence). This CDR3 spans 10 amino acids. The CDR3 nucleotides are TGCAGTGCTATTGCCTATGGCTACACCTTC. Encoded protein: CSAIAYGYTF.

The V call is TRBV2, the J call TRBJ2-5; D could derive from TRBD1 or TRBD2 (5 bases each). In germline, CDR1 is SNHLY, CDR2 FYNNEI. CDR3 length: 13 residues. Trimming shortened V by 5 bases and J by 7 bases, and 14 bases separated the two germline ends. Written as DNA, the CDR3 is TGTGCCAGCAGTCTGGGACGTCCGAGGACCCAGTACTTC. This encodes CASSLGRPRTQYF.

The chain links TRBV5-1 to TRBJ2-7; tentatively, D is TRBD1 (6 bases). CDR3 length: 15 residues. CDR1 is SGHRS, CDR2 YFSETQ, per germline. Deletions cut 6 bases from V and 3 bases from J, with 19 bases between. CDR3: CASTHDQGSGYEQYF. The CDR3 DNA follows: TGCGCCAGCACTCATGACCAGGGGTCGGGCTACGAGCAGTACTTC.

This chain joins TRBV5-6 and TRBJ2-3; TRBD2 matches at 11 bases. The junction had 6 bases not matched to a gene; V was cut back by 2 bases and J by 4 bases. CDR3 length: 16 amino acids. Germline CDR1 is SGHDT and CDR2 is YYEEEE. The CDR3 region has the DNA TGTGCCAGCAGCTTCTTAGCGGGGGGGCCCCCAGATACGCAGTATTTT. Translated, it gives CASSFLAGGPPDTQYF.

The table lists this clonotype with many counts. CDR3: CASSPPGANTEAFF. The CDR3 region has the DNA TGTGCCAGCAGTCCCCCCGGGGCGAACACTGAAGCTTTCTTT. The rearrangement joins TRBV12-3 or TRBV12-4 to TRBJ1-1; maybe TRBD1 (5 bases). Trimming took off 5 bases at V and 1 base at J, with 11 bases between the two ends. The CDR3 consists of 14 residues.

The chain combines TRBV5-6 with TRBJ1-2, with D hard to call. Trimming took 4 bases from V and 0 from J, leaving 19 bases between them. Germline CDR1 reads SGHDT; CDR2 reads YYEEEE. The CDR3 extends over 17 amino acids. The CDR3 spells CASSPEGWFRANYGYTF. The CDR3 nucleotides read TGTGCCAGCAGCCCTGAAGGGTGGTTTAGGGCTAACTATGGCTACACCTTC.

The chain couples TRBV5-1 to TRBJ2-2; no clear D gene. Germline CDR1 and CDR2: SGHRS and YFSETQ. This CDR3 is built from 16 residues. With 2 bases removed from V and 3 bases from J, the gap between germline ends came to 14 bases. CDR3 loop: CASSFLTSEYTGELFF. Written as DNA, the CDR3 is TGCGCCAGCAGCTTCCTCACCTCCGAGTACACCGGGGAGCTGTTTTTT.

This clonotype has just a few counts. The chain recombines TRBV19 with TRBJ1-2; the match to TRBD1 covers 11 bases. V shed 5 bases and J 4 bases; nucleotides not matched to a gene: 9. The V gene's germline CDR1 is LNHDA and CDR2 SQIVND (reference sequence). CDR3 length equals 16 residues. CDR3 nucleotides: TGTGCCAGTAGTTTCACTACCGGGACAGGGGGCTATGGCTACACCTTC. Its protein product is CASSFTTGTGGYGYTF.

The chain carries TRBV12-3 or TRBV12-4 and TRBJ1-4, with D possibly TRBD1 on 6 matching bases. V shed 4 bases and J shed 5 bases, with 17 bases lying between them. The CDR3 extends over 16 amino acids. CDR3: CASSSDTPGGNEKLFF. In DNA form, the CDR3 reads TGTGCCAGCAGTTCCGACACCCCGGGGGGCAATGAAAAACTGTTTTTT.

V is TRBV7-3 and J is TRBJ1-3; D perhaps matches TRBD1 (6 bases). This CDR3 has 15 residues. V was cut by 5 bases and J by 0 bases, with 11 bases left in between. Germline-derived CDR1 and CDR2 are SGHTA and FQGTGA. This chain's CDR3 is CASSLGQNSGNTIYF. DNA for the CDR3: TGTGCCAGCAGCCTTGGACAGAACTCTGGAAACACCATATATTTT.

The rearrangement uses TRBV24-1 and TRBJ1-1, with D perhaps matching TRBD1 (5 bases). V was shortened by 0 bases and J by 8 bases, with 12 bases between the two germline ends. CDR1 KGHDR and CDR2 SFDVKD come from the germline V gene. CDR3 length: 14 amino acids. Here the CDR3 reads CATSDLRDPGEAFF. CDR3 DNA sequence: TGTGCCACCAGTGATTTGCGGGACCCGGGGGAAGCTTTCTTT.

This clonotype was detected once. The chain links TRBV7-3 to TRBJ2-3; tentatively, D is TRBD2 (6 bases). Trimming removed 5 bases from V and 1 base from J, with 19 bases in between. From germline, CDR1 is SGHTA and CDR2 FQGTGA. The CDR3 loop spans 17 amino acids. The CDR3 sequence: CASSPEGPGKGTDTQYF. DNA of the CDR3: TGTGCCAGCAGCCCGGAGGGGCCGGGGAAGGGCACAGATACGCAGTATTTT.

The chain links TRBV20-1 to TRBJ2-4; D perhaps matches TRBD2 (6 bases). CDR1 is DFQATT and CDR2 is SNEGSKA in the germline V gene (reference sequence). Trimming pared 1 base from V and 7 bases from J, leaving 11 bases between. The CDR3 runs to 13 residues. The CDR3 bases are TGCAGTGCTAGAGTCTCTCGGGGGAACATTCAGTACTTC. Protein: CSARVSRGNIQYF.

The chain recombines TRBV6-5 with TRBJ2-3; D unresolved. The CDR3 has 13 amino acids. Germline V gene sequence: CDR1 MNHEY, CDR2 SVGAGI. Between the trimmed V and J ends, which lost 11 bases and 0 bases, there was a span of 12 bases. The CDR3 is CAARTGSTDTQYF. CDR3 in DNA: TGTGCCGCACGGACGGGTAGCACAGATACGCAGTATTTT.

There are a few counts of this clonotype. The V gene is TRBV2, the J gene TRBJ2-1; TRBD1 is a possible D gene (5 bases). Germline CDR1 and CDR2: SNHLY and FYNNEI. The CDR3 loop spans 11 amino acids. With 8 bases removed from V and 4 bases from J, the gap between germline ends came to 6 bases. DNA of the CDR3: TGTGCCAGCCGACAGTACAATGAGCAGTTCTTC. The encoded protein is CASRQYNEQFF.

This rearrangement joins TRBV6-1 to TRBJ1-6; D remains ambiguous. V gave up 10 bases and J gave up 2 bases, with 9 bases separating them. CDR1 is MNHNS and CDR2 is SASEGT in the germline V gene. The CDR3 runs 13 residues. The CDR3 nucleotides are TGTGCCAACCGACAAACCTATAATTCACCCCTCCACTTT. Translating gives CANRQTYNSPLHF.

The V call is TRBV5-6, the J call TRBJ1-1; 8 bases match TRBD1. V shed 4 bases and J 7 bases; nucleotides not matched to a gene: 12. This CDR3 has 15 amino acids. Looked up from germline, CDR1 is SGHDT and CDR2 is YYEEEE. The DNA for the CDR3 is TGTGCCAGCAGCCCACGAGGACAGGGAGCCGTTGAAGCTTTCTTT. Encoded protein: CASSPRGQGAVEAFF. Drawing the rest from reference TRBV5-6 and TRBJ1-1, the complete variable domain is DAGVTQSPTHLIKTRGQQVTLRCSPKSGHDTVSWYQQALGQGPQFIFQYYEEEERQRGNFPDRFSGHQFPNYSSELNVNALLLGDSALYLCASSPRGQGAVEAFFGQGTRLTVV.

The rearrangement links TRBV28 to TRBJ1-5; 7 nucleotides align to TRBD1. This CDR3 has 15 amino acids. Trimming removed 6 bases from V and 2 bases from J; junction bases left unmatched: 7. Germline values: CDR1 MDHEN, CDR2 SYDVKM. The CDR3, as DNA: TGTGCCAGCAGCCGACCAGACAGGGGCAATCAGCCCCAGCATTTT. Its translation is CASSRPDRGNQPQHF.

A word on this clonotype: Compared with germline, one end of the junction differs, possibly owing to a read error. The chain is built from TRBV12-3 or TRBV12-4 and TRBJ1-2; D is uncertain. CDR3 length: 13 amino acids. CDR3 sequence reads: CASSIAWAYGYTF. The DNA for the CDR3 is TGTGCCAGCAGTATAGCGTGGGCATATGGCTACACCTTC.

This clonotype was recorded once. This sequence joins TRBV12-3 or TRBV12-4 and TRBJ2-3; D is unresolved. The CDR3 runs to 14 residues. The V and J ends lost 5 bases and 0 bases respectively, with 9 bases between them. The CDR3: CASSPLVSTDTQYF. The CDR3 DNA sequence: TGTGCCAGCAGTCCCTTGGTTAGCACAGATACGCAGTATTTT.